Given below is one TCR beta chain in context. Its specificity is unknown. Time point defined: newly diagnosed, previously untreated cHL patient sample. Thawed PBMCs yielded CD4+ T cells through magnetic negative selection. Untreated, newly diagnosed classical Hodgkin lymphoma PBMCs were used for comparison. Libraries were prepared by immunoSEQ multiplex PCR; TCRdb keeps only in-frame clonotypes and omits some of them. Of 24,000 or so clones listed, around 90% are singletons. CDR3 length: 14 residues. Germline CDR1 reads SGHDT; CDR2 reads YYEEEE. V lost 1 base, J lost 1 base, and 8 bases lay in between. The data belong to a study of PD-1 blockade in classical Hodgkin lymphoma. Study-level findings and limits: Reports described newly diagnosed patients as having lower baseline TCR diversity than healthy donors. Repertoires differed for reasons still undefined, possibly disease activity or prior therapy.

The J gene is TRBJ1-1, the V gene TRBV5-6, with D hard to call. The sequence came from a human donor with classical Hodgkin lymphoma. Sequencing used CD4+ T cells from blood. CDR3 sequence: CASSLWSENTEAFF. The CDR3 DNA is TGTGCCAGCAGCTTGTGGTCGGAGAACACTGAAGCTTTCTTT.